These 19 T cell receptor beta chains originate from one sample sequenced in a study of technical replicates of blood from a few donors. The data were produced by immunoSEQ multiplex PCR, yet TCRdb's version contains in-frame clones alone and is incomplete. The top ten clones hold less than 0.4% of a sample with around 68,000 clones, roughly 91% of them seen once. Sample: T cells isolated from PBMCs. These receptors all come from a human donor in good health. Some clones in this sample may be carry-over from other donors' samples.

The chain has TRBV20-1 and TRBJ2-1; D is ambiguous. The CDR3 length is 11 residues. CDR1 and CDR2 (germline): DFQATT, SNEGSKA (reference sequence). Trimming took 2 bases from V and 8 from J, leaving 7 bases between them. Here the CDR3 reads CSARILYEQFF. For the CDR3, the DNA is TGCAGTGCTAGAATTCTGTATGAGCAGTTCTTC.

The chain has TRBV25-1 and TRBJ2-5; 11 bases match TRBD1. Looked up from germline, CDR1 is MGHDK and CDR2 is SYGVNS. This CDR3 has 16 amino acids. With 6 bases clipped from V and 4 bases from J, the junction kept 10 bases outside the gene matches. CDR3 sequence reads: CASSTGQGAVRETQYF. In DNA form, the CDR3 reads TGTGCCAGCAGCACCGGACAGGGGGCTGTCCGAGAGACCCAGTACTTC.

The chain employs TRBV5-1 and TRBJ2-7; TRBD1 matches 10 bases. Per germline, CDR1 SGHRS and CDR2 YFSETQ. V gave up 0 bases and J gave up 5 bases; unmatched junction bases: 2. The CDR3 totals 14 residues. CDR3 sequence (DNA): TGCGCCAGCAGCTTGGGACAGGGGGCCCACGAGCAGTACTTC. Protein product: CASSLGQGAHEQYF.

The chain links TRBV15 to TRBJ1-5; TRBD1 aligns across 8 bases. In germline, CDR1 is LNHNV, CDR2 YYDKDF (reference sequence). This CDR3 comprises 15 residues. V lost 3 bases, J lost 3 bases, and 4 bases stayed unmatched. The CDR3 loop reads CATSSDRGPNQPQHF. The CDR3 DNA is TGTGCCACCAGCAGCGACAGGGGCCCCAATCAGCCCCAGCATTTT. Looking up the rest from reference TRBV15 and TRBJ1-5 gives the full variable domain: DAMVIQNPRYQVTQFGKPVTLSCSQTLNHNVMYWYQQKSSQAPKLLFHYYDKDFNNEADTPDNFQSRRPNTSFCFLDIRSPGLGDTAMYLCATSSDRGPNQPQHFGDGTRLSIL.

The chain employs TRBV11-2 and TRBJ1-1, with 7 bases matching TRBD1. V was pared by 0 bases and J by 0 bases, with 4 bases of the junction left unmatched. Germline V gene data show CDR1 as SGHAT and CDR2 as FQNNGV. There are 16 residues in the CDR3. The CDR3 DNA follows: TGTGCCAGCAGCTTAGATACAGGGGTAGTGAACACTGAAGCTTTCTTT. Translated, it gives CASSLDTGVVNTEAFF.

The rearrangement uses TRBV28 and TRBJ1-1; 8 bases are a match to TRBD1. The length of the CDR3 is 15 residues. V was pared by 2 bases and J by 5 bases, with 7 bases of the junction left unmatched. Germline assignment: CDR1 MDHEN and CDR2 SYDVKM. CDR3 sequence reads: CASSLGQGYRTEAFF. In DNA, the CDR3 is TGTGCCAGCAGTTTAGGACAGGGTTATAGGACTGAAGCTTTCTTT.

The rearrangement links TRBV14 to TRBJ1-2, with TRBD1 matching over 7 bases. Germline CDR1 is SGHDN and CDR2 is FVKESK. The CDR3 is 13 residues long. After removal of 5 bases from V and 4 bases from J, the junction contained 4 bases not matched to a gene. This CDR3 reads CASSADRVYGYTF. Here the CDR3 DNA reads TGTGCCAGCAGCGCCGACAGGGTCTATGGCTACACCTTC.

J is TRBJ2-3 and V is TRBV4-3; 7 positions match TRBD2. CDR1 LGHNA and CDR2 YSLEER come from the germline V gene. CDR3 size: 15 residues. V gave up 4 bases and J gave up 1 base; unmatched junction bases: 5. CDR3 protein: CASSLGLVGTDTQYF. In nucleotides, the CDR3 is TGCGCCAGCAGCCTTGGACTAGTTGGCACAGATACGCAGTATTTT.

The chain recombines TRBV6-5 with TRBJ2-3; D remains ambiguous. This CDR3 region has 15 residues. The germline V and J ends were trimmed by 2 bases and 2 bases, with 11 bases remaining between them. The germline V gene encodes CDR1 MNHEY and CDR2 SVGAGI. The CDR3 DNA reads as TGTGCCAGCAGTTACACGATTAGCCCCACAGATACGCAGTATTTT. The encoded protein is CASSYTISPTDTQYF.

Only a few counts were recorded for this clone. V usage is TRBV9 and J usage is TRBJ2-1; 12 bases are shared with TRBD2. Germline V lookup: CDR1 SGDLS, CDR2 YYNGEE. V shed 3 bases, J shed 7 bases, and the junction held 5 bases outside the gene matches. The CDR3 covers 15 residues. The CDR3 region is CASSGTSGVSNEQFF. For the CDR3, the DNA is TGTGCCAGCAGCGGGACTAGCGGGGTGAGTAATGAGCAGTTCTTC.

V is TRBV11-2 and J is TRBJ1-1; D is perhaps TRBD1 (5 bases). CDR1 and CDR2 from the germline V gene are SGHAT and FQNNGV. Trimming pared 4 bases from V and 1 base from J, leaving 13 bases between. The CDR3 contains 15 residues. The CDR3 sequence is CASSSRGITNTEAFF. CDR3 DNA sequence: TGTGCCAGCAGCTCGCGGGGGATCACGAACACTGAAGCTTTCTTT. The whole variable domain, remainder taken from reference TRBV11-2 and TRBJ1-1, is EAGVAQSPRYKIIEKRQSVAFWCNPISGHATLYWYQQILGQGPKLLIQFQNNGVVDDSQLPKDRFSAERLKGVDSTLKIQPAKLEDSAVYLCASSSRGITNTEAFFGQGTRLTVV.

This chain links TRBV11-3 with TRBJ2-3; the match to TRBD2 covers 9 bases. Losses at the gene ends were 1 base for V and 1 base for J; bases not matched to a gene: 9. Germline V gene lookup returns CDR1 SGHNT and CDR2 YENEEA. CDR3 length: 18 amino acids. CDR3 loop: CASSLGSWRGGGTDTQYF. As DNA, the CDR3 is TGTGCCAGCAGCTTAGGTTCGTGGCGGGGGGGCGGCACAGATACGCAGTATTTT.

V and J are TRBV2 and TRBJ1-5; no clear D. The length of the CDR3 is 17 residues. Trimming stripped 4 bases from V and 0 bases from J, with 16 bases between. The germline V gene encodes CDR1 SNHLY and CDR2 FYNNEI. The CDR3: CASSAAAGLYSNQPQHF. Here the CDR3 DNA reads TGTGCCAGCAGTGCGGCAGCTGGACTTTATAGCAATCAGCCCCAGCATTTT.

The rearrangement uses TRBV10-3 and TRBJ2-1; TRBD2 might be the D (5 bases). Trimming removed 3 bases from V and 4 bases from J, with 10 bases in between. The CDR3 has 14 amino acids. Germline CDR1 reads ENHRY; CDR2 reads SYGVKD. CDR3: CAISDSRVYNEQFF. The CDR3 DNA follows: TGTGCCATCAGTGATTCGCGGGTTTACAATGAGCAGTTCTTC.

This chain connects TRBV13 to TRBJ2-1, with 8 bases fitting TRBD1. The CDR3 is 15 amino acids. CDR1 is PRHDT, CDR2 FYEKMQ, per germline (reference sequence). J gave up 6 bases and V 4 bases, and 8 bases lay outside the gene matches. CDR3 coding DNA: TGTGCCAGCAGCTCTACCCCTACAGGGGGCAATGAGCAGTTCTTC. Protein sequence: CASSSTPTGGNEQFF.

The chain recombines TRBV5-1 with TRBJ1-5; D is unresolved. This CDR3 is built from 16 residues. Germline V gene data show CDR1 as SGHRS and CDR2 as YFSETQ. The V gene lost 0 bases and the J gene lost 0 bases, with 10 bases spanning the gap. The CDR3: CASSLGPPDSNQPQHF. The CDR3, as DNA: TGCGCCAGCAGCTTGGGGCCTCCCGATAGCAATCAGCCCCAGCATTTT. Supplemented by reference TRBV5-1 and TRBJ1-5, the full variable domain reads KAGVTQTPRYLIKTRGQQVTLSCSPISGHRSVSWYQQTPGQGLQFLFEYFSETQRNKGNFPGRFSGRQFSNSRSEMNVSTLELGDSALYLCASSLGPPDSNQPQHFGDGTRLSIL.

J is TRBJ2-7 and V is TRBV4-1; 9 bases match TRBD2. V shed 4 bases and J 4 bases; nucleotides not matched to a gene: 8. This CDR3 is 15 amino acids long. The germline CDR1 and CDR2 sequences are MGHRA and YSYEKL. The CDR3 sequence is CASSLRASGEYEQYF. The DNA for the CDR3 is TGCGCCAGCAGCCTACGAGCTAGCGGGGAGTACGAGCAGTACTTC.

The V gene is TRBV6-6, the J gene TRBJ2-7; tentatively, D is TRBD2 (5 bases). Trimming pared 7 bases from V and 1 base from J, leaving 17 bases between. The CDR3 has 15 amino acids. CDR1 is MNHNY and CDR2 is SVGAGI in the germline V gene (reference sequence). The CDR3 protein is CASTLGIGESYEQYF. The CDR3 region has the DNA TGTGCCAGCACCCTCGGGATTGGGGAATCCTACGAGCAGTACTTC.

The rearrangement joins TRBV5-1 to TRBJ2-2; 7 positions match TRBD1. The V segment lost 7 bases and the J segment 1 base; nucleotides outside the gene matches: 7. The CDR3 extends over 15 amino acids. Germline V gives CDR1 SGHRS, CDR2 YFSETQ. CDR3 loop: CASGEQGRNTGELFF. The CDR3 DNA sequence: TGCGCCAGCGGAGAACAGGGGAGGAACACCGGGGAGCTGTTTTTT.